This section outlines one T cell receptor beta chain sequence together with its context. Its antigen is undetermined. The junction shows a germline mismatch at one end, possibly a read error. Other nucleotide sequences in the sample specify the same CDR3. The data derive from a study of cytomegalovirus exposure and HLA in healthy donors. Study-wide context: The 100 million to 120 million unique TCR beta sequences, from about 179 million T cells, were found by an earlier analysis.

Germline V lookup: CDR1 SEHNR, CDR2 FQNEAQ (reference sequence). CDR3 length: 17 amino acids. The study's findings and limits: Analyses of presence/absence relied on an assumption of roughly uniform sequencing depth across donors. Fewer N-insertions than the roughly 630-donor mean were reportedly shown by an Asian-associated ancestry cluster in a later analysis. A missense DCLRE1C variant was associated with V- and J-gene trimming of TCR beta chains in a later analysis, and an independent cohort replicated the association.

The PCR was carried out with 60 Vbeta primers and 13 Jbeta primers. The repertoire was sequenced with immunoSEQ multiplex PCR; TCRdb's copy has only in-frame clones and lacks some. The sample records around 120,000 clones, more than 70% being singletons. The chain is built from TRBV7-9 and TRBJ1-2; D is unresolved. This sequence was found in a man aged 45-60 years in good health and CMV-seropositive. Sequenced input: PBMCs. CDR3 DNA: TGTGCCAGTAGCTTAGAGCTACCTAGTTTCTCCCACTATGGCTACACCTTC. Amino acids: CASSLELPSFSHYGYTF.